Given below is one T cell receptor (beta chain) in context. This receptor's antigen is unknown. Per-base quality was not reported, and no clone a single base away is much larger than it. Using the deep immunoSEQ assay, TCR CDR3 regions were amplified from genomic DNA by multiplex PCR. Extracted genomic DNA from each cell subset was spread evenly across all wells of several immunoSEQ 96-well plates, with each plate serving as a replicate. Each replicate PCR for sorted subsets received roughly 0.2 ug genomic DNA, equal to roughly 33,000 T cell genomes. The purified libraries were quantified using a Qubit 3.0 fluorometer, sized with a Bioanalyzer 2100, and then quantified again using the KAPA Library Quantification kit. Every immunoSEQ 96-well plate was sequenced on a separate single-read 150-cycle Illumina NextSeq 550 flow cell. Under the source paper's analysis protocol: Because the immunoSEQ output included only junctional sequences and no quality scores, the filtering could not be the same as the filtering used for full-length reads. Sequences were annotated with PyIR, a Python wrapper for IgBLAST v1.9, and V/J genes and CDR3 were assigned using IMGT germline references. Any read was removed if the V/J assignment was weak (E-value above 1e-6), the CDR3 was missing, or the read contained stop codons, out-of-frame junctions, or ambiguous translated residues. V3J clonotypes were defined by identical inferred V gene, J gene, and CDR3 amino acid sequence. To compute the percentage overlap between repertoires, the number of shared unique clonotypes was divided by the size of the smaller repertoire. Richness of each repertoire was evaluated using RTK rarefaction, the Chao1 estimator, and Recon v2.1 estimates of unobserved clonotypes. Generation probabilities for all TCRbeta clonotypes obtained by the gDNA method from a few donors were computed using OLGA. TCRdb re-hosts the immuneACCESS table, in-frame sequences only. Its copies lack some clones; in the studies checked, an unresolved V gene accounts for under half of them, and the cause for the rest is not known. V and J calls and clone size are copied from that table; D and trimming were computed from the DNA. In all, the sample holds about 680,000 clones, and about 91% of those were seen once. About 24% of the sample is in the top ten clones.

The source of the sample is a study of shared clonotypes between healthy human individuals (dated by TCRdb to the early 2020s). Looking at the study overall: Three men and two women, aged 18 to 49 years, made up the cohort. Each donor's leukapheresis produced roughly between roughly 0.85 and 9.5 billion PBMCs. The study deeply sequenced blood TCR repertoires of five healthy adults to estimate repertoire size and the extent of clonotype sharing between individuals. Different laboratories and diverse techniques were used to prepare libraries and sequence TCR repertoires, to increase sequencing depth and limit assay-specific biases. For each donor, CD4 naive and CD4 memory were each given three plates, CD8 naive was given two plates, and CD8 memory was given one plate. Overall results and qualifications from the work: Clonotypes shared by all four sorted-subset donors showed higher generation probabilities than non-shared clonotypes. Based on pairwise subsampling, the degree of clonotype sharing among donors was expected to be affected by sequencing depth. The genetic and exposure-history diversity represented was limited by the small number of donors. Naive subsets generally had larger estimated clonotype richness than memory subsets did. Incomplete sequencing was indicated by rarefaction of sorted-subset datasets, despite the large sequencing depth. Only blood was sampled, and tissue TCR repertoires likely differ from those in blood. Sharing across a few donors was observed for around 4.8% of naive CD4, less than 4% of naive CD8, 2.3% of memory CD4, and about 0.39% of memory CD8 clonotypes.

The germline V gene (reference sequence) provides CDR1 LNHNV and CDR2 YYDKDF. Inclusive of the bounding cysteine and valine, the CDR3 is 14 residues long. This entry keeps only the CDR3 DNA: 42 bases, framed from base 1. CD8 naive samples were obtained by positive selection for CCR7 among CD45RO-negative cells, yielding a CD45RA+CCR7+ population from which TemRA cells were excluded. Donors were healthy HIV-negative adults with no recently reported acute infections or vaccinations. Every donor was a Caucasian adult living in Nashville, Tennessee, USA. After blood collection by leukapheresis, PBMCs were isolated using Ficoll-Histopaque density gradient centrifugation and then cryopreserved in the vapor phase of liquid nitrogen. Analytical flow cytometry was used to check the purity and quantity of every magnetically sorted T cell population. Genomic DNA was isolated from each sorted fraction and quantified by UV absorbance on a Nanodrop 2000c.

The rearrangement combines TRBV15 with TRBJ2-7, with the D gene too uncertain to name. Sequencing input: naive CD8+ T cells sorted from blood. The label giving this sample's cell subset or site can be read as: CD45RA+CCR7+. The TCR sequence derives from a man aged 30-40 years in good health. The DNA sequence is TGTGCCACCAGCAGAGATACACCAACGACCCGCCCCACGGTC. It is translated as CATSRDTPTTRPTV.